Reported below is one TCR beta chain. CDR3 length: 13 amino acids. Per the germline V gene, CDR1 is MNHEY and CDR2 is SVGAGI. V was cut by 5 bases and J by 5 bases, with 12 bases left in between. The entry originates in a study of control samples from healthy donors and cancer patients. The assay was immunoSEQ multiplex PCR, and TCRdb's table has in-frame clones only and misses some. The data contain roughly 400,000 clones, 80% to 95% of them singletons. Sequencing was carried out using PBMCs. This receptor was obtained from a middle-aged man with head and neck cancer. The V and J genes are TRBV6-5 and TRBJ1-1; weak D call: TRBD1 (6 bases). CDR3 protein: CASSMGRGTEAFF. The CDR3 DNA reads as TGTGCCAGCAGTATGGGGAGGGGGACTGAAGCTTTCTTT.